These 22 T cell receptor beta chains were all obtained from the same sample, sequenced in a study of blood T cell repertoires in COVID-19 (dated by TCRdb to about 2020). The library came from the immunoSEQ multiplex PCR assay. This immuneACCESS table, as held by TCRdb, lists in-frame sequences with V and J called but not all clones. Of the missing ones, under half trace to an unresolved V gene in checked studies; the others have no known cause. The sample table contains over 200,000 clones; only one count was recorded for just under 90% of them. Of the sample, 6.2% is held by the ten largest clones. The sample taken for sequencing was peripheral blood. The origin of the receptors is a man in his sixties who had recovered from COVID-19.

The CDR3, as DNA: TGTGCCAGCACCCCTAGGACTAGCGGCTACTACGAGCAGTACTTC. Protein: CASTPRTSGYYEQYF. The rearrangement joins TRBV7-2 to TRBJ2-7, with 10 bases that match TRBD2. The germline V gene encodes CDR1 SGHTA and CDR2 FQGNSA. This CDR3 contains 15 residues. The ends lost 7 bases at V and 3 bases at J; junction bases unmatched: 9. Full variable domain (outside the CDR3, taken from reference TRBV7-2 and TRBJ2-7): GAGVSQSPSNKVTEKGKDVELRCDPISGHTALYWYRQSLGQGLEFLIYFQGNSAPDKSGLPSDRFSAERTGGSVSTLTIQRTQQEDSAVYLCASTPRTSGYYEQYFGPGTRLTVT.

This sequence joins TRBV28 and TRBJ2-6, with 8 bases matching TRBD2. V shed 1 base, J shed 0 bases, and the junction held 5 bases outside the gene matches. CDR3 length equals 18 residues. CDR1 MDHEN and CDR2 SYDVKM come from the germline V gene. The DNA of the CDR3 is TGTGCCAGCAGTTTATATGGCAGCGGGGGCTCTGGGGCCAACGTCCTGACTTTC. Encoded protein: CASSLYGSGGSGANVLTF.

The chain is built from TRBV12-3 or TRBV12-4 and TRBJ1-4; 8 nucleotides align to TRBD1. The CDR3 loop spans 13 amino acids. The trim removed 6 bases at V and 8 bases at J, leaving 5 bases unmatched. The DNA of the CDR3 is TGTGCCAGCAGAAAGGGACAGGAGGAAAAACTGTTTTTT. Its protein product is CASRKGQEEKLFF.

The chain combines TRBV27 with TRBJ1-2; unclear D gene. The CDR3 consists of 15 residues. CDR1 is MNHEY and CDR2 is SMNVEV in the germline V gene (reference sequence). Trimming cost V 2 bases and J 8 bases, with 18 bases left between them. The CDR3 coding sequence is TGTGCCAGCAGTTTAATGGCAGGAGCGGATGGAGGCTACACCTTC. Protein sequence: CASSLMAGADGGYTF.

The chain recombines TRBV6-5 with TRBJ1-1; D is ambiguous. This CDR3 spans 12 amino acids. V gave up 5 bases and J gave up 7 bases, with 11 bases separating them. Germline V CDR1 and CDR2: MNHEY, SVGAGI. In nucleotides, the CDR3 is TGTGCCAGCAGTCGAGGGTCGGGTGAAGCTTTCTTT. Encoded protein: CASSRGSGEAFF.

In DNA form, the CDR3 reads TGTGCCACCAGTGATAGCGGGAGACCCACAGATACGCAGTATTTT. Protein sequence: CATSDSGRPTDTQYF. The gene calls are TRBV24-1 and TRBJ2-3, with TRBD2 identical over 8 bases. The CDR3 is 15 amino acids. Germline lookup yields CDR1 KGHDR and CDR2 SFDVKD. J was trimmed by 2 bases and V by 3 bases; bases with no gene match: 3.

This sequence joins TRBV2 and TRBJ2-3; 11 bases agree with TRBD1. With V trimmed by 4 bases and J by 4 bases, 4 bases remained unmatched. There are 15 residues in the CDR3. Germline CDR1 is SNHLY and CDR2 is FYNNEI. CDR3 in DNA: TGTGCCAGCAGTGGGGACAGGGGGAGCGCAGATACGCAGTATTTT. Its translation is CASSGDRGSADTQYF.

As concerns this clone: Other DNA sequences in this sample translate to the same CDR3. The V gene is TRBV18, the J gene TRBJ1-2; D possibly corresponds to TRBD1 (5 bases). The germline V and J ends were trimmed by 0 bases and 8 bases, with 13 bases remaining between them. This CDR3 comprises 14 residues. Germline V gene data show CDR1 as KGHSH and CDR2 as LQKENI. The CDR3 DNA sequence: TGTGCCAGCTCACCACCGGCAGGGATCGACGGCTACACCTTC. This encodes CASSPPAGIDGYTF.

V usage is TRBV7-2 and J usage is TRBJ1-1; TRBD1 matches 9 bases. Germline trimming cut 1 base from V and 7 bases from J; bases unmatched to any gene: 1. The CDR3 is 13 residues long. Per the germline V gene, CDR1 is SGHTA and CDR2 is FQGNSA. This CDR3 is CASSLGGQGEAFF. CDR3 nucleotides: TGTGCCAGCAGCTTAGGGGGACAGGGTGAAGCTTTCTTT.

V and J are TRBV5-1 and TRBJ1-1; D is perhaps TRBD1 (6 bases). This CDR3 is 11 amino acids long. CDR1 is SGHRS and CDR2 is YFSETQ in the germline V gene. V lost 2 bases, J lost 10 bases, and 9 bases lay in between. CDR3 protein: CASSFEGGAFF. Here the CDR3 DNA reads TGCGCCAGCAGCTTTGAAGGGGGAGCTTTCTTT.

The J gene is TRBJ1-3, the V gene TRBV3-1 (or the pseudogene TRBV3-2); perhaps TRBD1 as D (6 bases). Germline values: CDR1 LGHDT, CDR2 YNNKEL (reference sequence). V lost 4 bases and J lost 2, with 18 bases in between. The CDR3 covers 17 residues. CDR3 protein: CASSRYPLQGPGNTIYF. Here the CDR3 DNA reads TGTGCCAGCAGCCGTTACCCCCTACAGGGTCCTGGAAACACCATATATTTT.

In DNA form, the CDR3 reads TGTGCCAGCAGTTTAAGGCAGGGGGGACCAGATACGCAGTATTTT. Amino acids: CASSLRQGGPDTQYF. The J gene is TRBJ2-3, the V gene TRBV28, with D possibly TRBD1 on 7 matching bases. Deletions cut 2 bases from V and 4 bases from J, with 13 bases between. CDR3 size: 15 residues. CDR1 is MDHEN, CDR2 SYDVKM, per germline.

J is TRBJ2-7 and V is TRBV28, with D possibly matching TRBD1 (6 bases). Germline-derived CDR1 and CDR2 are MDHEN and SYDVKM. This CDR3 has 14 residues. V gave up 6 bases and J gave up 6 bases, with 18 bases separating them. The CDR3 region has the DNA TGTGCCAGCAGGACCACCGGGACAATCCCCGAGCAGTACTTC. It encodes CASRTTGTIPEQYF.

CDR3 DNA: TGTGCCAGCAGCACTATACAGGGACCGAACACTGAAGCTTTCTTT. Its protein product is CASSTIQGPNTEAFF. The chain uses TRBV9 and TRBJ1-1; D possibly corresponds to TRBD1 (6 bases). The CDR3 is 15 residues long. Trimming took 4 bases from V and 1 from J, leaving 14 bases between them. From germline, CDR1 is SGDLS and CDR2 YYNGEE.

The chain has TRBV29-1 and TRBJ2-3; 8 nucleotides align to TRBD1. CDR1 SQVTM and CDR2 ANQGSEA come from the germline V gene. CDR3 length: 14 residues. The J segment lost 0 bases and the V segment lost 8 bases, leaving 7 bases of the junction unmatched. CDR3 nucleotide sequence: TGCAGCTTAGGACAGGGTACTAGCACAGATACGCAGTATTTT. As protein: CSLGQGTSTDTQYF.

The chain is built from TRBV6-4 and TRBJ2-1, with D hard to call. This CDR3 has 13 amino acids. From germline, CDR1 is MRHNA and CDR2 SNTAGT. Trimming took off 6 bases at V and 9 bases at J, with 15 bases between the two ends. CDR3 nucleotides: TGTGCCAGCAGCGCGCTTACAGCTGGTGAGCAGTTCTTC. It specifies CASSALTAGEQFF.

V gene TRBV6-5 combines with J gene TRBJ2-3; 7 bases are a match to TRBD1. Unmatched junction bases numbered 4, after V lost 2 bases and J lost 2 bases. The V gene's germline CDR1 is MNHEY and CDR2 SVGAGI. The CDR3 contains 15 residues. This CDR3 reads CASSYRGLHTDTQYF. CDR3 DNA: TGTGCCAGCAGTTACAGGGGGCTACACACAGATACGCAGTATTTT.

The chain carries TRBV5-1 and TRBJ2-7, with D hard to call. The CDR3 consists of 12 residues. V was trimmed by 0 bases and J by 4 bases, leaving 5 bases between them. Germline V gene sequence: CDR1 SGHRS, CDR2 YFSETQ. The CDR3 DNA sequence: TGCGCCAGCAGCTTGGATTTATACGAGCAGTACTTC. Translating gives CASSLDLYEQYF.

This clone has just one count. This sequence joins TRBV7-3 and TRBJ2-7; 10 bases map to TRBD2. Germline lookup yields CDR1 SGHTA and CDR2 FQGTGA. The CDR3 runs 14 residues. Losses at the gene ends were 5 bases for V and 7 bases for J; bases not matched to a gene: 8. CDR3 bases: TGTGCCAGCAGCCCTAGCGGGAGTTCGAAAGAGCAGTACTTC. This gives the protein CASSPSGSSKEQYF.

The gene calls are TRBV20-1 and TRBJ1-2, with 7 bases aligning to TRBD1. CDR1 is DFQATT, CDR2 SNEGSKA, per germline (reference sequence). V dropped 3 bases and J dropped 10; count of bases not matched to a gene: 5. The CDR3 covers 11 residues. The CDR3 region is CSARRDSDYTF. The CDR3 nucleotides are TGCAGTGCTAGGCGGGACAGCGACTACACCTTC.

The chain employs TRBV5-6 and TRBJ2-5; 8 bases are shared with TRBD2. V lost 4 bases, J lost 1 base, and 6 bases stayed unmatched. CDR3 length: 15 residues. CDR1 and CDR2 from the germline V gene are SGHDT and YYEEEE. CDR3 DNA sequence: TGTGCCAGCAGCCGGGGGGGCCCGGCCCAAGAGACCCAGTACTTC. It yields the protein CASSRGGPAQETQYF.

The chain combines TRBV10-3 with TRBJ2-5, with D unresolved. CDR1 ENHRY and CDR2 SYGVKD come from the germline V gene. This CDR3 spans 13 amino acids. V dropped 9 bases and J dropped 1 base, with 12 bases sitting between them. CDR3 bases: TGTGCCATAGCCCCGGGTCGCCAAGAGACCCAGTACTTC. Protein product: CAIAPGRQETQYF.